This passage covers 13 T cell receptor beta chains from one sample sequenced in a study of STAT5B mutations in CD4+ large granular lymphocyte leukemia. Produced via immunoSEQ multiplex PCR; TCRdb's table is partial and in-frame only. The sample has about 48,000 clones, roughly 72% seen once. The sequenced sample consisted of CD4+ T cells from blood buffy coats. These receptors were collected from a human donor in good health.

J is TRBJ2-1 and V is TRBV19; 8 bases are shared with TRBD2. The length of the CDR3 is 15 residues. J lost 7 bases, V lost 3 bases, and 8 bases had no gene match. Per the germline V gene, CDR1 is LNHDA and CDR2 is SQIVND (reference sequence). The CDR3 DNA reads as TGTGCCAGTAGTATTAGGGCGGCGGGGGGTAATGAGCAGTTCTTC. Encoded protein: CASSIRAAGGNEQFF.

This clone was detected only a few times. This chain links TRBV9 with TRBJ2-4; D could derive from TRBD1 or TRBD2 (6 bases each). This CDR3 spans 15 amino acids. The V gene's germline CDR1 is SGDLS and CDR2 YYNGEE. Trimming pared 2 bases from V and 5 bases from J, leaving 14 bases between. CDR3 in amino acids: CASSVTGTGENIQYF. The CDR3 coding sequence is TGTGCCAGCAGCGTCACAGGGACGGGGGAAAACATTCAGTACTTC.

The chain combines TRBV19 with TRBJ1-5; the D is unclear. CDR1 is LNHDA, CDR2 SQIVND, per germline (reference sequence). CDR3 length: 15 amino acids. Trimming took 2 bases from V and 0 from J, leaving 8 bases between them. The CDR3 loop reads CASSITIYSNQPQHF. CDR3 in DNA: TGTGCCAGTAGTATAACAATTTATAGCAATCAGCCCCAGCATTTT.

This clone is a singleton in its sample. A read error may account for a junction end that differs from germline. The V call is TRBV30, the J call TRBJ2-7; TRBD1 agrees at 8 bases. The CDR3 has 17 residues. Germline CDR1 and CDR2: GTSNPN and SVGIG (reference sequence). CDR3 residues: CVWSGRGTGDPPYEQYF. In nucleotides, the CDR3 is TGTGTCTGGAGTGGGCGTGGGACAGGAGATCCACCCTACGAGCAGTACTTC.

This clone was counted between two and nine times. The V gene is TRBV30, the J gene TRBJ1-6; 7 bases are a match to TRBD1. The ends lost 2 bases at V and 9 bases at J; junction bases unmatched: 4. This CDR3 has 13 residues. From germline, CDR1 is GTSNPN and CDR2 SVGIG (reference sequence). The CDR3 nucleotides are TGTGCCTGGAGTTTGGCAGGGGGTTCACCCCTCCACTTT. Its translation: CAWSLAGGSPLHF.

The chain uses TRBV2 and TRBJ2-2, with 8 bases matching TRBD1. V shed 7 bases and J 7 bases; nucleotides not matched to a gene: 5. This CDR3 contains 13 residues. The germline CDR1 and CDR2 sequences are SNHLY and FYNNEI. The CDR3 loop is CASKQGEDGELFF. For the CDR3, the DNA is TGTGCCAGCAAACAGGGGGAGGACGGGGAGCTGTTTTTT.

The gene calls are TRBV28 and TRBJ2-7; possibly TRBD1 for D (6 bases). V lost 3 bases to trimming and J lost 2 bases, with 11 bases between them. CDR1 is MDHEN and CDR2 is SYDVKM in the germline V gene. The CDR3 covers 14 residues. This chain's CDR3 is CASSFGDMAYEQYV. The CDR3 DNA reads as TGTGCCAGCAGTTTTGGGGACATGGCCTACGAGCAGTACGTC.

This clone was counted a few times. The rearrangement joins TRBV6-5 to TRBJ1-5; no reliable D call. The CDR3 is made up of 14 amino acids. Germline CDR1 and CDR2: MNHEY and SVGAGI. V was cut by 6 bases and J by 0 bases, with 9 bases left in between. The CDR3 sequence is CASSRTDSNQPQHF. CDR3 coding DNA: TGTGCCAGCAGCAGGACGGATAGCAATCAGCCCCAGCATTTT.

The V gene is TRBV11-2, the J gene TRBJ2-7; 9 nucleotides agree with TRBD1. The CDR3 contains 14 residues. In germline, CDR1 is SGHAT, CDR2 FQNNGV. In nucleotides, the CDR3 is TGTGCCAGCAGCTCGGGACAGGGTCGCTACGAGCAGTACGTT. It encodes CASSSGQGRYEQYV.

In its sample, this clone was seen once. This chain uses TRBV5-1 with TRBJ1-1; 7 bases match TRBD1. CDR3 size: 14 residues. CDR1 is SGHRS, CDR2 YFSETQ, per germline. Trimming took 3 bases from V and 1 from J; bases not matched to a gene: 3. CDR3 DNA: TGCGCCAGCAGCTCGGGACAGTCGAACACTGAAGCTTTCTTT. This translates into CASSSGQSNTEAFF.

The gene calls are TRBV6-5 and TRBJ1-3; D not resolved. This CDR3 has 14 amino acids. V dropped 0 bases and J dropped 7 bases, with 10 bases sitting between them. Germline assignment: CDR1 MNHEY and CDR2 SVGAGI. The CDR3 DNA is TGTGCCAGCAGTTACTCGAGACTTAGGAACACCATATATTTT. It is translated as CASSYSRLRNTIYF.

In nucleotides, the CDR3 is TGTGCCAGCAGTTACTCACCCTTTGACTATGGCTACACCTTC. It translates to CASSYSPFDYGYTF. The chain joins TRBV6-5 to TRBJ1-2; D is unresolved. CDR3 length: 14 residues. Germline V gene data show CDR1 as MNHEY and CDR2 as SVGAGI. Trimming cost V 0 bases and J 3 bases, with 8 bases left between them.

Only a few counts were recorded for this clone. The chain has TRBV19 and TRBJ1-1, with D tentatively TRBD1 (6 bases). Germline-derived CDR1 and CDR2 are LNHDA and SQIVND (reference sequence). The CDR3 is 11 amino acids. Deletions cut 7 bases from V and 10 bases from J, with 13 bases between. The CDR3 bases are TGTGCCAGTAACCAGGGGATGGCAGCTTTCTTT. As protein: CASNQGMAAFF.